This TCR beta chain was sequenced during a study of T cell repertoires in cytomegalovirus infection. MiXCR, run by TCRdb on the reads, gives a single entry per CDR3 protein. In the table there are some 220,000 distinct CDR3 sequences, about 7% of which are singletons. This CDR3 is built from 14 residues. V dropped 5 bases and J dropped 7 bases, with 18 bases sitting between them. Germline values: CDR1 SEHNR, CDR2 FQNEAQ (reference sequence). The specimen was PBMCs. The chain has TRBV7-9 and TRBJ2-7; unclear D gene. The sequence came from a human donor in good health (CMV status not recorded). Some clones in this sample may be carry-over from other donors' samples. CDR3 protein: CASSLDQEGKEQYF. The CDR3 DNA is TGTGCCAGCAGCCTCGACCAGGAAGGGAAGGAGCAGTACTTC.